This T cell receptor beta chain was captured in a study of blood T cell repertoires in COVID-19. On the study more broadly: Samples taken during acute and convalescent COVID-19 were collected in the United States, Italy and Spain. In each case, the material was cDNA or gDNA derived from T cells, B-cell-depleted T cells, or PBMCs.

Authors' analysis steps: From reference gene primer amplification, estimates of nucleated cell counts were derived. Sequenced by immunoSEQ multiplex PCR; TCRdb stores in-frame clones only, minus some. The V and J calls and clone size come from that table; D and trimming were worked out from the DNA. The sample carries nearly 45,000 clones, about 90% recorded once. The clonotype was recovered from a woman of 80 years or more in a cohort sampled during active or convalescent COVID-19. Sequencing was done on a sample of peripheral blood.

The CDR3 is CASSFGEGLTEAFF. CDR3 sequence (DNA): TGTGCCAGCAGTTTCGGGGAGGGGTTGACTGAAGCTTTCTTT. The chain joins TRBV6-5 to TRBJ1-1, with a weak D call TRBD1 (5 bases). The germline V gene encodes CDR1 MNHEY and CDR2 SVGAGI. The CDR3 is 14 amino acids. The V end lost 4 bases, the J end lost 5 bases, and 14 bases lay between the germline ends.